Shown below are 20 T cell receptor beta chains from a single sample sequenced in a study of blood T cells in healthy people across ages (dated by TCRdb to 2013 to 2016). Receptor libraries were prepared by 5' RACE. The data were produced on an Illumina HiSeq 2500. A second roughly 7 to 12 cycle PCR used a sample-barcoded 5' primer and a J-beta primer mix. TCRdb itself trimmed the public reads at Q25 with fastp, ran MiXCR and retained productive beta chains. Each record represents a unique CDR3 protein, reported with the most common genes and DNA among its rows. This sample holds 550,000 to 750,000 distinct CDR3 sequences; under 25% were observed only once. In total, the top ten clones hold roughly 3.7% of the sample. The source material was blood. The receptors originated from a man in his 70s in good health.

This clonotype was picked up a small number of times. The genes are TRBV15 and TRBJ2-5, with D possibly TRBD1 on 5 matching bases. CDR1 and CDR2 (germline): LNHNV, YYDKDF (reference sequence). This CDR3 contains 12 residues. V lost 4 bases and J lost 7, with 10 bases in between. The CDR3 spells CATSKGSGTQYF. The DNA of the CDR3 is TGTGCCACCAGCAAGGGGTCCGGGACCCAGTACTTC.

This sequence joins TRBV6-6 and TRBJ1-2; D unclear. The ends were cut back, 0 bases at V and 2 bases at J, with 4 bases in the middle. Per germline, CDR1 MNHNY and CDR2 SVGAGI (reference sequence). CDR3 length: 13 amino acids. CDR3 DNA: TGTGCCAGCAGTTACTCTGAGAACTATGGCTACACCTTC. As protein: CASSYSENYGYTF.

The J gene is TRBJ2-5, the V gene TRBV20-1; D is possibly TRBD1 (6 bases). Between the trimmed V and J ends, which lost 4 bases and 5 bases, there was a span of 17 bases. The CDR3 is 14 amino acids. Germline V gene sequence: CDR1 DFQATT, CDR2 SNEGSKA (reference sequence). The CDR3 loop is CSATTGSLRETQYF. In DNA form, the CDR3 reads TGCAGTGCTACCACAGGGTCCCTGAGGGAGACCCAGTACTTC.

The chain is built from TRBV2 and TRBJ2-5; 11 positions agree with TRBD2. V dropped 6 bases and J dropped 7; count of bases not matched to a gene: 10. There are 15 residues in the CDR3. Germline lookup yields CDR1 SNHLY and CDR2 FYNNEI. CDR3 sequence (DNA): TGTGCCAGCAGCGCGGCTAGCGGGAGGACTGGGACCCAGTACTTC. Encoded protein: CASSAASGRTGTQYF.

The CDR3 is CASSQGLAGGPGNEQFF. The CDR3 nucleotides read TGTGCCAGCAGCCAGGGGCTAGCGGGAGGGCCGGGGAATGAGCAGTTCTTC. J is TRBJ2-5 and V is TRBV7-8, with 12 positions matching TRBD2. The J call could be wrong; TRBJ2-1 is a better fit for the DNA end. The CDR3 runs to 17 residues. Germline-derived CDR1 and CDR2 are SGHVS and FQNEAQ.

The chain links TRBV6-2 or TRBV6-3 to TRBJ2-7; 13 nucleotides match TRBD2. This CDR3 contains 21 residues. V lost 1 base and J lost 0; bases outside the gene matches: 15. Germline CDR1 and CDR2: MNHEY and SVGEGT. The CDR3 region is CASSYWDTGTSGAYRSYEQYF. In DNA form, the CDR3 reads TGTGCCAGCAGTTACTGGGACACCGGGACTAGCGGGGCATACCGCTCCTACGAGCAGTACTTC.

The chain recombines TRBV6-2 or TRBV6-3 with TRBJ2-3, with D maybe TRBD1 (5 bases). This CDR3 has 12 residues. Germline values: CDR1 MNHEY, CDR2 SVGEGT. Trimming left V 7 bases short and J 6 bases short, with 11 bases between. The CDR3 loop is CASTQGFDTQYF. CDR3 nucleotide sequence: TGTGCCAGCACCCAGGGATTTGATACGCAGTATTTT.

This clonotype showed up many times. This chain joins TRBV20-1 and TRBJ2-1; D ambiguous. V gave up 6 bases and J gave up 7 bases, with 13 bases separating them. The CDR3 has 12 amino acids. CDR1 and CDR2 (germline): DFQATT, SNEGSKA (reference sequence). The chain's CDR3 is CSADPRRNEQFF. DNA for the CDR3: TGCAGTGCGGACCCACGCCGGAATGAGCAGTTCTTC.

The table lists this clonotype with many counts. The chain joins TRBV20-1 to TRBJ2-1; TRBD2 matches at 13 bases. J lost 9 bases, V lost 3 bases, and 8 bases had no gene match. In germline, CDR1 is DFQATT, CDR2 SNEGSKA (reference sequence). The CDR3 runs to 15 residues. The CDR3 DNA reads TGCAGTGCTAGTCTTACTAGCGGGAGGGCGCGTGAGCAGTTCTTC. Protein: CSASLTSGRAREQFF.

This clonotype was detected ten times or more. The chain carries TRBV20-1 and TRBJ2-1; TRBD2 agrees at 8 bases. CDR1 DFQATT and CDR2 SNEGSKA come from the germline V gene (reference sequence). V dropped 8 bases and J dropped 5; count of bases not matched to a gene: 14. This CDR3 is 15 amino acids long. CDR3 region: CSYLDVGGRNNEQFF. The DNA for the CDR3 is TGCAGTTACCTAGATGTCGGCGGGAGGAACAATGAGCAGTTCTTC.

The CDR3 DNA reads as TGCAGCGTTGATGACAGTAACACCGGGGAGCTGTTTTTT. It encodes CSVDDSNTGELFF. The chain couples TRBV29-1 to TRBJ2-2; perhaps TRBD1 as D (5 bases). This CDR3 has 13 residues. V was pared by 3 bases and J by 2 bases, with 7 bases between. CDR1 and CDR2 (germline): SQVTM, ANQGSEA.

V and J are TRBV4-2 and TRBJ1-5, with 7 bases identical to TRBD1. This CDR3 comprises 17 residues. V gave up 3 bases and J gave up 0 bases; unmatched junction bases: 8. Per the germline V gene, CDR1 is LGHNA and CDR2 is YNFKEQ. The CDR3 protein is CASSQEGTAYSNQPQHF. CDR3 in DNA: TGTGCCAGCAGCCAGGAAGGGACAGCTTATAGCAATCAGCCCCAGCATTTT.

The rearrangement links TRBV29-1 to TRBJ2-1, with a tentative D call TRBD2 (6 bases). Germline V lookup: CDR1 SQVTM, CDR2 ANQGSEA. Trimming removed 8 bases at V and 1 base at J, with 15 bases between. This CDR3 has 14 residues. The CDR3 reads CSLTEGGSYNEQFF. Written as DNA, the CDR3 is TGCAGCCTTACCGAGGGAGGTTCCTACAATGAGCAGTTCTTC.

The CDR3 nucleotides are TGCGCCAGTAGCATAGTGCTCACAGATACGCAGTATTTT. This translates into CASSIVLTDTQYF. The rearrangement joins TRBV5-1 to TRBJ2-3, with D unclear. Germline V gives CDR1 SGHRS, CDR2 YFSETQ. The CDR3 sequence is 13 residues long. Deletions cut 8 bases from V and 2 bases from J, with 12 bases between.

Only a few counts were recorded for this clonotype. The J gene is TRBJ2-1, the V gene TRBV12-3 or TRBV12-4; 10 nucleotides line up with TRBD2. Germline trimming cut 10 bases from V and 10 bases from J; bases unmatched to any gene: 19. The CDR3 runs 16 residues. The CDR3 DNA follows: TGTGCCACCGCCTCTAGCACTAGCGGGACGGTGGGGGAGCAGTTCTTC. Translating gives CATASSTSGTVGEQFF.

This clonotype has a count of ten or more. This sequence joins TRBV10-3 and TRBJ2-7, with no clear D. Trimming took off 4 bases at V and 4 bases at J, with 11 bases between the two ends. The CDR3 loop spans 13 amino acids. Germline loops: CDR1 ENHRY, CDR2 SYGVKD. The CDR3 here is CAISGQPSYEQYF. CDR3 in DNA: TGTGCCATCAGTGGTCAGCCCTCTTACGAGCAGTACTTC.

This chain joins TRBV7-9 and TRBJ2-5; TRBD1 aligns across 9 bases. TRBJ2-1 matches the DNA end more closely, so the J call is doubtful. CDR1 and CDR2 from the germline V gene are SEHNR and FQNEAQ (reference sequence). The CDR3 is 15 amino acids. The CDR3 DNA sequence: TGTGCCAGCAGCTTAGGGACAGGGGCTTTCAATGAGCAGTTCTTC. The encoded protein is CASSLGTGAFNEQFF.

This clonotype came up a few times. One end of the junction does not line up with germline, which may come from a read error. The chain combines TRBV7-7 with TRBJ2-7; 7 nucleotides line up with TRBD2. The CDR3 is made up of 17 amino acids. CDR1 and CDR2 from the germline V gene are SSHAT and FNYEAQ (reference sequence). CDR3 sequence (DNA): TGTGCTAGCAGCTTAGTTTTAGCGGGCAAACCTACCTACGAGCAGTACTTC. Residues: CASSLVLAGKPTYEQYF. The full variable domain, rest sourced from reference TRBV7-7 and TRBJ2-7, is GAGVSQSPRYKVTKRGQDVTLRCDPISSHATLYWYQQALGQGPEFLTYFNYEAQPDKSGLPSDRFSAERPEGSISTLTIQRTEQRDSAMYRCASSLVLAGKPTYEQYFGPGTRLTVT.

This clonotype was counted a single time. V usage is TRBV3-1 and J usage is TRBJ1-2, with 7 bases aligning to TRBD1. The J segment lost 6 bases and the V segment lost 0 bases, leaving 10 bases of the junction unmatched. Germline assignment: CDR1 LGHDT and CDR2 YNNKEL (reference sequence). This CDR3 contains 16 residues. CDR3 protein: CASSQDALTGSHGYTF. Written as DNA, the CDR3 is TGTGCCAGCAGCCAAGATGCGTTGACAGGGAGCCATGGCTACACCTTC.

This clonotype was observed a handful of times. The chain links TRBV4-1 to TRBJ1-1; D is uncertain. V was trimmed by 0 bases and J by 2 bases, leaving 7 bases between them. This CDR3 is built from 14 residues. Germline V gene data show CDR1 as MGHRA and CDR2 as YSYEKL. The CDR3 is CASSQDGVNTEAFF. CDR3 DNA sequence: TGCGCCAGCAGCCAAGATGGAGTAAACACTGAAGCTTTCTTT.